The 23 T cell receptor beta chains reported below all come from one sample, sequenced in a study of blood T cell repertoires in COVID-19. Assay used: immunoSEQ multiplex PCR; TCRdb lists only in-frame clones, some missing. Of more than 70,000 clones listed, 75% to 90% are singletons. Material for sequencing was peripheral blood. The source of these receptors is a woman of 80 years or more with acute or convalescent COVID-19.

This clone was observed once. This chain joins TRBV23-1 and TRBJ1-3, with D perhaps TRBD1 (6 bases). TRBV23-1 is an ORF, with its function uncertain. Trimming removed 2 bases from V and 0 bases from J, with 14 bases in between. The CDR3 spans 17 residues. CDR3 DNA: TGCGCCAGCAGTCAACCGCGACAGGAGAGCTCTGGAAACACCATATATTTT. Translated, it gives CASSQPRQESSGNTIYF.

J is TRBJ1-1 and V is TRBV7-9; D gene ambiguous. V lost 1 base and J 6 bases, leaving 24 bases between the germline ends. Germline-derived CDR1 and CDR2 are SEHNR and FQNEAQ (reference sequence). The CDR3 is 18 amino acids. This CDR3 is CASSLVSGLRGPHPEAFF. The CDR3 region has the DNA TGTGCCAGCAGCTTAGTATCCGGCCTACGGGGTCCCCATCCTGAAGCTTTCTTT. The entire variable domain, with the rest obtained from reference TRBV7-9 and TRBJ1-1, is as follows: DTGVSQNPRHKITKRGQNVTFRCDPISEHNRLYWYRQTLGQGPEFLTYFQNEAQLEKSRLLSDRFSAERPKGSFSTLEIQRTEQGDSAMYLCASSLVSGLRGPHPEAFFGQGTRLTVV.

In nucleotides, the CDR3 is TGTGCCAGCAGTGTAGGGCAGGGCGGGGAGCTGTTTTTT. Protein: CASSVGQGGELFF. This chain connects TRBV2 to TRBJ2-2; D is possibly TRBD1 (5 bases). V was shortened by 4 bases and J by 7 bases, with 10 bases between the two germline ends. Germline V lookup: CDR1 SNHLY, CDR2 FYNNEI. There are 13 residues in the CDR3.

The V and J genes are TRBV24-1 and TRBJ2-2; a weak D match, TRBD2 (6 bases). Trimming removed 7 bases at V and 3 bases at J, with 17 bases between. Germline V gene data show CDR1 as KGHDR and CDR2 as SFDVKD. CDR3 length: 16 residues. In DNA, the CDR3 is TGTGCCACCAGGAACGGGGGAAGGGGAGACACCGGGGAGCTGTTTTTT. Protein product: CATRNGGRGDTGELFF.

The chain employs TRBV7-3 and TRBJ2-1, with TRBD2 matching 7 bases. The V and J ends lost 2 bases and 4 bases, in that order; junction bases with no gene match: 5. Per germline, CDR1 SGHTA and CDR2 FQGTGA. The CDR3 contains 15 residues. The chain's CDR3 is CASSLGAGDYNEQFF. The CDR3 DNA is TGTGCCAGCAGCTTAGGGGCGGGGGATTACAATGAGCAGTTCTTC.

This clone occurred once. The rearrangement links TRBV19 to TRBJ1-2, with TRBD1 identical over 9 bases. Looked up from germline, CDR1 is LNHDA and CDR2 is SQIVND (reference sequence). V dropped 7 bases and J dropped 4; count of bases not matched to a gene: 7. The CDR3 is made up of 14 amino acids. CDR3 nucleotide sequence: TGTGCCAGTACCCCGGGACAGGGTTTCTATGGCTACACCTTC. The encoded protein is CASTPGQGFYGYTF.

J is TRBJ2-1 and V is TRBV11-2; D perhaps matches TRBD2 (5 bases). V dropped 2 bases and J dropped 8 bases, with 16 bases sitting between them. Germline values: CDR1 SGHAT, CDR2 FQNNGV. The CDR3 runs 15 residues. The CDR3 loop is CASSLKARGSDEQFF. The CDR3, as DNA: TGTGCCAGCAGCTTAAAGGCCCGGGGATCGGATGAGCAGTTCTTC. Full variable domain (rest looked up from reference TRBV11-2 and TRBJ2-1): EAGVAQSPRYKIIEKRQSVAFWCNPISGHATLYWYQQILGQGPKLLIQFQNNGVVDDSQLPKDRFSAERLKGVDSTLKIQPAKLEDSAVYLCASSLKARGSDEQFFGPGTRLTVL.

The chain carries TRBV19 and TRBJ1-6, with TRBD1 identical over 7 bases. This CDR3 region has 17 residues. J was trimmed by 5 bases and V by 7 bases; bases with no gene match: 14. Germline CDR1 and CDR2: LNHDA and SQIVND (reference sequence). CDR3 region: CASTANSGTVNNSPLHF. CDR3 sequence (DNA): TGTGCCAGTACCGCGAACTCCGGGACAGTTAATAATTCACCCCTCCACTTT.

On this clone: At one boundary the junction diverges from the germline segment, which might be a read error. The CDR3 reads CASSVGQGYTLAKNIQYF. The CDR3 DNA reads as TGTGCCAGCAGTGTGGGACAGGGCTACACTCTCGCCAAAAACATTCAGTACTTT. The genes are TRBV25-1 and TRBJ2-4, with 9 bases that match TRBD1. CDR1 is MGHDK, CDR2 SYGVNS, per germline. The CDR3 is 18 residues long.

This chain links TRBV6-5 with TRBJ1-4; 7 nucleotides line up with TRBD1. The length of the CDR3 is 15 residues. Germline CDR1 is MNHEY and CDR2 is SVGAGI. The J segment lost 2 bases and the V segment lost 6 bases, leaving 6 bases of the junction unmatched. CDR3 DNA sequence: TGTGCCAGCAGCAGTGAGGGGGCTACTAATGAAAAACTGTTTTTT. Amino acids: CASSSEGATNEKLFF.

The genes are TRBV7-3 and TRBJ2-3; 7 bases map to TRBD1. V was pared by 0 bases and J by 1 base, with 4 bases of the junction left unmatched. CDR3 length: 16 amino acids. Per germline, CDR1 SGHTA and CDR2 FQGTGA. CDR3 in amino acids: CASSLTGGQGTDTQYF. The CDR3, as DNA: TGTGCCAGCAGCTTAACAGGGGGCCAGGGCACAGATACGCAGTATTTT.

The chain links TRBV25-1 to TRBJ1-1; 7 nucleotides align to TRBD1. Germline V lookup: CDR1 MGHDK, CDR2 SYGVNS. The ends lost 9 bases at V and 5 bases at J; junction bases unmatched: 6. The CDR3 has 12 amino acids. CDR3 amino acids: CASLGQLTEAFF. The DNA for the CDR3 is TGTGCCAGTCTGGGACAGTTAACTGAAGCTTTCTTT.

The gene calls are TRBV3-1 (or the pseudogene TRBV3-2) and TRBJ1-1; 11 nucleotides match TRBD1. The V gene's germline CDR1 is LGHDT and CDR2 YNNKEL (reference sequence). After removal of 2 bases from V and 8 bases from J, the junction contained 4 bases not matched to a gene. The CDR3 is 14 residues long. CDR3 sequence: CASSQWTGGLEAFF. The CDR3 DNA follows: TGTGCCAGCAGCCAATGGACAGGGGGCCTAGAAGCTTTCTTT.

V is TRBV5-1 and J is TRBJ2-3; 12 bases are shared with TRBD1. CDR3 length: 14 residues. Germline V gene lookup returns CDR1 SGHRS and CDR2 YFSETQ. V shed 5 bases, J shed 4 bases, and the junction held 2 bases outside the gene matches. In nucleotides, the CDR3 is TGCGCCAGCAGGAGGGACAGGGGGCCAGATACGCAGTATTTT. Residues: CASRRDRGPDTQYF.

This rearrangement joins TRBV7-9 to TRBJ1-3; 9 bases line up with TRBD1. The V gene's germline CDR1 is SEHNR and CDR2 FQNEAQ (reference sequence). CDR3 length: 15 amino acids. J lost 4 bases, V lost 4 bases, and 5 bases had no gene match. In DNA form, the CDR3 reads TGTGCCAGCAGCTATTCCGGGACAGGGGGAAACACCATATATTTT. This gives the protein CASSYSGTGGNTIYF.

Comment on this clone: This same CDR3 is encoded by further DNA sequences in the sample. The genes are TRBV12-3 or TRBV12-4 and TRBJ1-1, with D hard to call. This CDR3 contains 13 residues. Trimming shortened V by 6 bases and J by 4 bases, and 12 bases separated the two germline ends. The CDR3 DNA is TGTGCCAGCAGCCTTTTGGGAGGCACTGAAGCTTTCTTT. It encodes CASSLLGGTEAFF.

The chain has TRBV25-1 and TRBJ1-3; D may be TRBD1 (6 bases). From germline, CDR1 is MGHDK and CDR2 SYGVNS. This CDR3 has 15 amino acids. The ends were cut back, 7 bases at V and 4 bases at J, with 17 bases in the middle. The CDR3 reads CASIEDPDSGNTIYF. As DNA, the CDR3 is TGTGCCAGCATCGAAGACCCGGACAGCGGAAACACCATATATTTT.

This chain connects TRBV18 to TRBJ1-6; TRBD1 is a possible D gene (5 bases). The CDR3 has 14 amino acids. Germline V CDR1 and CDR2: KGHSH, LQKENI. The V end was cut by 4 bases, the J end by 9 bases, with 13 bases between. The CDR3 nucleotides are TGTGCCAGCTCACTGCAGGGTAGCGGTTCACCCCTCCACTTT. This encodes CASSLQGSGSPLHF.

The CDR3: CASSLRSGHTQYF. The CDR3 DNA sequence: TGTGCCAGCAGCTTACGAAGCGGTCATACGCAGTATTTT. V is TRBV11-2 and J is TRBJ2-3; tentatively, D is TRBD2 (5 bases). Germline V CDR1 and CDR2: SGHAT, FQNNGV. V was cut by 2 bases and J by 7 bases, with 10 bases left in between. This CDR3 spans 13 amino acids. Supplemented by reference TRBV11-2 and TRBJ2-3, the full variable domain reads EAGVAQSPRYKIIEKRQSVAFWCNPISGHATLYWYQQILGQGPKLLIQFQNNGVVDDSQLPKDRFSAERLKGVDSTLKIQPAKLEDSAVYLCASSLRSGHTQYFGPGTRLTVL.

This chain joins TRBV19 and TRBJ2-5; 13 bases are a match to TRBD2. Looked up from germline, CDR1 is LNHDA and CDR2 is SQIVND (reference sequence). The CDR3 sequence is 14 residues long. V was clipped by 6 bases and J by 5 bases; unmatched bases: 3. The CDR3 reads CASRTSGGAETQYF. The CDR3 bases are TGTGCCAGTAGAACTAGCGGGGGGGCGGAGACCCAGTACTTC.

Concerning this clone itself: One junction end does not reproduce the germline sequence, and a read error may be involved. This chain uses TRBV24-1 with TRBJ2-7; 7 bases match TRBD2. The germline V gene has CDR1 KGHDR and CDR2 SFDVKD. CDR3 size: 14 residues. CDR3 nucleotides: TGTGCCACCAGAGATTCCGGGACTACCTACGAGCAGTACTTC. Translation: CATRDSGTTYEQYF.

The chain employs TRBV19 and TRBJ1-2; 8 bases agree with TRBD1. Germline V gene sequence: CDR1 LNHDA, CDR2 SQIVND (reference sequence). The CDR3 loop spans 13 amino acids. The J segment lost 6 bases and the V segment lost 7 bases, leaving 7 bases of the junction unmatched. The CDR3 DNA reads TGTGCCAGTATCGCGGACAGGGCTAATGGCTACACCTTC. Translated: CASIADRANGYTF.

V usage is TRBV30 and J usage is TRBJ1-2; D is perhaps TRBD1 (5 bases). Germline values: CDR1 GTSNPN, CDR2 SVGIG (reference sequence). This CDR3 spans 12 amino acids. Trimming removed 2 bases at V and 7 bases at J, with 11 bases between. CDR3 bases: TGTGCCTGGAGTCGGGAGACAGTTGGCTACACCTTC. It codes for CAWSRETVGYTF.